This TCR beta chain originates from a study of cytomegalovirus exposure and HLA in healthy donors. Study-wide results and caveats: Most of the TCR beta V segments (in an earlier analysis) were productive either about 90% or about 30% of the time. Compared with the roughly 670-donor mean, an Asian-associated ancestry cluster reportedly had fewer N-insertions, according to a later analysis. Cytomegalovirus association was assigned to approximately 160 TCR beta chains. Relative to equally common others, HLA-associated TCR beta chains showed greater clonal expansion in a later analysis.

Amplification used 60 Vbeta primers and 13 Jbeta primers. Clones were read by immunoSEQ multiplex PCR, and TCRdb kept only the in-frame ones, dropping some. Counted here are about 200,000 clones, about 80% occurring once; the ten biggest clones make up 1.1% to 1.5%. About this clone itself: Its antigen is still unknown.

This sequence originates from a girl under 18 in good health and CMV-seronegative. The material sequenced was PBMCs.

The CDR3 DNA reads TGTGCCAGCTTAAGGACAGGGGATTCACCCCTCCACTTT. It is translated as CASLRTGDSPLHF. The chain carries TRBV2 and TRBJ1-6; TRBD1 matches at 9 bases. This CDR3 has 13 residues. Per the germline V gene, CDR1 is SNHLY and CDR2 is FYNNEI. V shed 8 bases and J 8 bases; nucleotides not matched to a gene: 4.